This T cell receptor beta chain emerged from a study of blood T cell repertoires in COVID-19. Per the original methods: Amplification of reference gene primers provided the estimated nucleated cell counts. Clones were sequenced by immunoSEQ multiplex PCR, and TCRdb holds only the in-frame ones, with some missing. The V and J calls and clone size were taken over from that table, and D and trimming were inferred from the DNA. The table lists 150,000 to 200,000 clones, roughly nine tenths of them singletons. Trimming shortened V by 0 bases and J by 10 bases, and 13 bases separated the two germline ends. The CDR3 consists of 13 residues. Germline CDR1 reads SGHDT; CDR2 reads YYEEEE. A Seattle source enrolled patients during active infection and followed them longitudinally.

Sequenced material: peripheral blood. This clonotype was sampled from a woman aged 55-70 years with COVID-19, enrolled during active disease. This rearrangement joins TRBV5-6 to TRBJ1-1; no firm D call. This CDR3 is CASSLGQPTRAFF. The CDR3 nucleotides read TGTGCCAGCAGCTTGGGGCAGCCGACTAGAGCTTTCTTT.